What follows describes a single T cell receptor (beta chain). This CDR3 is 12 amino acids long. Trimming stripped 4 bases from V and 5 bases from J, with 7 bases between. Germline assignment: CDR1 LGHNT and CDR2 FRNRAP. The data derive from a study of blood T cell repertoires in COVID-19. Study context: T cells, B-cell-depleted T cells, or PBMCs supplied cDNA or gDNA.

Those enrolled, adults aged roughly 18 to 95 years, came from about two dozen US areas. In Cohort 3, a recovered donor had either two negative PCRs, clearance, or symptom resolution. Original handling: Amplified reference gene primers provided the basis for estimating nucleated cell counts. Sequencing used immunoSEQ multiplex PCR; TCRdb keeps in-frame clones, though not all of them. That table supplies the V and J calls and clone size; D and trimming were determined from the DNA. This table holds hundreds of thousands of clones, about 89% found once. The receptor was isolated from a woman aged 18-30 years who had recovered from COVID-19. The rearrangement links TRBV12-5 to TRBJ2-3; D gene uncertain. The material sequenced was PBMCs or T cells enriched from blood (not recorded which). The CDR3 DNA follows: TGTGCTAGTGGTTCCCCCGGAGATACGCAGTATTTT. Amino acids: CASGSPGDTQYF. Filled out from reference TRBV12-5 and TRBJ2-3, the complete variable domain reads DARVTQTPRHKVTEMGQEVTMRCQPILGHNTVFWYRQTMMQGLELLAYFRNRAPLDDSGMPKDRFSAEMPDATLATLKIQPSEPRDSAVYFCASGSPGDTQYFGPGTRLTVL.